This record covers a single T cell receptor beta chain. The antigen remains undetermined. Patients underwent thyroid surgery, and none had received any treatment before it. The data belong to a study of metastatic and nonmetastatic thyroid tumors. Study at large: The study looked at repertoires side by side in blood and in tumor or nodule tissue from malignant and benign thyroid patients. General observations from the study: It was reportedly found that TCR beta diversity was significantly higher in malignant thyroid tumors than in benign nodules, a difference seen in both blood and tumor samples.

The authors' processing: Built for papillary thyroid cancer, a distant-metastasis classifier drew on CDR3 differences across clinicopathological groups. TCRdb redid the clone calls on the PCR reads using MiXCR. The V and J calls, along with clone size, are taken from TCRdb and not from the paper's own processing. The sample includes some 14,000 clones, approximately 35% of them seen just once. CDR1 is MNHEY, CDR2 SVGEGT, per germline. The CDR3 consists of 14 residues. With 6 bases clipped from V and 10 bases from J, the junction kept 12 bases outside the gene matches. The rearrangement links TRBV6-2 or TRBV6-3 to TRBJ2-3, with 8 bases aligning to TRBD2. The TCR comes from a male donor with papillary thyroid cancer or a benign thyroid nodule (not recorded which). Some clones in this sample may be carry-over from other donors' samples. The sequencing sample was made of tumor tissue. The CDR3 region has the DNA TGTGCCAGCAGGACTACTAGCGGCACAGCTTCGCAGTATTTT. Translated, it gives CASRTTSGTASQYF.